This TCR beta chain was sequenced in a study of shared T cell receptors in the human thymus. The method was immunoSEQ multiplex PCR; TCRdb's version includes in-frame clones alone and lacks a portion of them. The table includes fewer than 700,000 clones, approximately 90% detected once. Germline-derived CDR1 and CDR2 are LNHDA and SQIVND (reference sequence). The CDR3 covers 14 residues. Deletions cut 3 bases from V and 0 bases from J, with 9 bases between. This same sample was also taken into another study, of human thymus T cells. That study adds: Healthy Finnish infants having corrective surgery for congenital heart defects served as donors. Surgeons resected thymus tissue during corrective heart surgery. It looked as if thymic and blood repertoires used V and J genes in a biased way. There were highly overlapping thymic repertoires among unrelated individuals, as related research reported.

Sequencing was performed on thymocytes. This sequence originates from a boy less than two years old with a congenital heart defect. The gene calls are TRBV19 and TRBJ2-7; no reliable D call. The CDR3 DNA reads TGTGCCAGTAGTATGAACACGCTCTCCTACGAGCAGTACTTC. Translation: CASSMNTLSYEQYF.